This record concerns one TCR beta chain sequence. This clonotype has ten or more counts. Its binding antigen is unknown. Base qualities are missing; no much larger clone stands one base away. The data are from a study of T-cell memory formation after mild COVID-19 (dated by TCRdb to the early 2020s). Regarding the complete study: TCR sequence clusters from the two donors were largely donor specific. Longitudinal TCRalpha and TCRbeta repertoire sequencing tracked T-cell clones expanding and contracting after mild COVID-19 in a couple of donors. The cohort was made up of two young adult volunteers, one female and one male, who were previously healthy.

Counted from cysteine to phenylalanine, this CDR3 has 15 amino acids. The DNA shown is the 45-base CDR3, in frame from base 1. The germline V gene provides CDR1 SGHTA and CDR2 FQGNSA. A distance of 13 bases separates the germline ends of V and J, which lose 4 bases and 1 base respectively. Ficoll-Paque density gradient centrifugation was the method used to isolate PBMCs. The instrument was an Illumina NovaSeq 6000. cDNA libraries for TCRalpha and TCRbeta were prepared by 5'RACE using constant-segment primers, with sample barcodes and unique molecular identifiers added. RNA was extracted from every sample with Trizol reagent. The libraries were amplified in two PCR steps, and the second step added a second sample barcode and Illumina TruSeq adapters. Sequencing of libraries was performed on an Illumina NovaSeq with 2 x 150 bp paired-end reads. The published analysis was carried out like this. With migec v1.2.7, reads were demultiplexed and then collapsed into UMI-guided consensus sequences. Using mixcr v2.1.11, the UMI consensuses were aligned to TRA and TRB V and J templates and assembled into clonotypes. A clonotype was counted as expanded or contracted only if both edgeR and NoisET called the change significant, with noise models trained on biological replicates. For edgeR calls, a false discovery rate-adjusted p below 0.01 and a log2 fold-change threshold of 1 were applied. As an exploratory analysis of dynamics, max-normalized trajectories of the 1000 most abundant clonotypes were examined with PCA combined with hierarchical clustering. Separately sequenced CD4+ and CD8+ repertoires were used to assign the CD4 or CD8 phenotype of responding clones. Starting from the raw public reads, TCRdb applied fastp trimming at Q25, assembled clones with MiXCR and retained in-frame beta chains. CDR3 protein sequences are deduplicated, and each keeps its most common genes and DNA. V and J calls and clone size were set by TCRdb, not the authors. The sample data list 60,000 to 65,000 distinct CDR3 sequences, and roughly 10% of these were observed just once. The top ten clonotypes cover 1.1% of the sample.

Overall study outcomes, separate from this receptor: Balanced CD4/CD8 phenotypes were observed for clones contracting from day 15 to 85, whereas a bias towards CD4+ was observed for a second wave of clones expanding from day 15 to 37. Some responding clones were detected in pre-infection memory, which suggested that pre-existing cross-reactive memory T cells had joined the SARS-CoV-2 response. The study covered only a couple of mild cases, and larger cohorts including severe cases with pre-infection samples were considered necessary. Whether the second-wave clones peaking on day 37 were SARS-CoV-2 specific was not confirmed. Contracting CD4+ clones appeared mostly in the CM and EM memory subsets, whereas CD8+ clones were enriched in EMRA.

The TCR was taken from a man aged 18 to 29 who had mild COVID-19 (a few samples of this study predate the infection). The sample titles of this study are shuffled in the database, so cell type and time point are left out; the donor was told from shared clones. The sample was PBMCs or a T cell subset sorted from them (not recorded which). Rearrangement joined TRBV7-2 to TRBJ2-5; TRBD1 could be the D gene, as 5 bases match. CDR3 protein: CASSSRGGRQETQYF. The sequenced DNA is TGTGCCAGCAGCTCTAGGGGCGGCCGCCAAGAGACCCAGTACTTC.